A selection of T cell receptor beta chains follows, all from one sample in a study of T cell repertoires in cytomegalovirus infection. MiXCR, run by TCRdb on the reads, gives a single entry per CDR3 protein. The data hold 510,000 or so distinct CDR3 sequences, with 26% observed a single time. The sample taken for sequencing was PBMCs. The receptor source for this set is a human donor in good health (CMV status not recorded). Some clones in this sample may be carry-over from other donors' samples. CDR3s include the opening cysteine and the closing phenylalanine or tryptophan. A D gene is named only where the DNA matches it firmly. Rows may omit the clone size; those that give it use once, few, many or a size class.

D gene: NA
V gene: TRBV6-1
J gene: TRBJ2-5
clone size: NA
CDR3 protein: CASRGDSGGQETQYF
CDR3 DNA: TGTGCCAGCAGGGGGGACTCAGGGGGTCAAGAGACCCAGTACTTC

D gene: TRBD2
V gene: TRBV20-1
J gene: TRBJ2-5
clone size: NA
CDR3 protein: CSARRTSGRSGETQYF
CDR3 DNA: TGCAGTGCTAGGAGGACTAGCGGGAGATCTGGAGAGACCCAGTACTTC

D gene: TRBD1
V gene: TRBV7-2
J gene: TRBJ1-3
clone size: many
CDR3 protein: CASGGQGTFSGNTIYF
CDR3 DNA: TGTGCCAGCGGAGGACAGGGAACCTTTAGTGGAAACACCATATATTTT

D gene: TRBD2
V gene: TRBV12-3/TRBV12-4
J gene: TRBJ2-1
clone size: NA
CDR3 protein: CASSLSGLAGSSYNEQFF
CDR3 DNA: TGTGCCAGCAGTTTATCGGGACTAGCGGGTAGCTCCTACAATGAGCAGTTCTTC

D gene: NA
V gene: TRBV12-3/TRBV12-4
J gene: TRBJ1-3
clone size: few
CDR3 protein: CASNQGTSGNTIYF
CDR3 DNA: TGTGCCAGCAACCAGGGAACGTCAGGAAACACCATATATTTT

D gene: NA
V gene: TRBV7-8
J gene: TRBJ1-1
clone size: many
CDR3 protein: CASSLMGYEAFF
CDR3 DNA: TGTGCCAGCAGCTTAATGGGGTATGAAGCTTTCTTT

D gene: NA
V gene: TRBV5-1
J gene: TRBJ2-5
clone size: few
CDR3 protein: CASSPIGRQETQYF
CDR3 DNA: TGCGCCAGCAGCCCGATCGGGAGACAAGAGACCCAGTACTTC

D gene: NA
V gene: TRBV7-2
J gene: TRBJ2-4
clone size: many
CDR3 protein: CASSPRVVGGIQYF
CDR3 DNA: TGTGCCAGCAGCCCCCGGGTAGTGGGAGGCATTCAGTACTTC

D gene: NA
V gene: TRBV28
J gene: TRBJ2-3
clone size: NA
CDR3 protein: CASSFGGVGDTQYF
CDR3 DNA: TGTGCCAGCAGTTTCGGGGGCGTTGGGGATACGCAGTATTTT

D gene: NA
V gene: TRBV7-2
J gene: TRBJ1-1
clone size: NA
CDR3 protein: CASSLSRGAPVTEAFF
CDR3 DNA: TGTGCCAGCAGCTTAAGCCGGGGGGCGCCTGTAACTGAAGCTTTCTTT

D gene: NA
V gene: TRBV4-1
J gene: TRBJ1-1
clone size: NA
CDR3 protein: CASSQGGRMGEAFF
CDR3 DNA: TGCGCCAGCAGCCAAGGGGGCAGGATGGGTGAAGCTTTCTTT

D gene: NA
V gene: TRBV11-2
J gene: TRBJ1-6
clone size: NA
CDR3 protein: CASSLSGTWNSPLHF
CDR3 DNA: TGTGCCAGCAGCTTATCTGGGACATGGAATTCACCCCTCCACTTT

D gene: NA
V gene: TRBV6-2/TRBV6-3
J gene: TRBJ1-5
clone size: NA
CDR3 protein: CASNRGADQPQHF
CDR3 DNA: TGTGCCAGCAATAGGGGGGCGGACCAGCCCCAGCATTTT

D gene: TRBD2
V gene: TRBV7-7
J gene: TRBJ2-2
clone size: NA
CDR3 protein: CASSLHGATSGRARAGELFF
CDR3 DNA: TGTGCTAGCAGCTTACACGGTGCCACTAGCGGGAGGGCCCGGGCCGGGGAGCTGTTTTTT

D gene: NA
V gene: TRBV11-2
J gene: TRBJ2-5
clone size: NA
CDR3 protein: CASSLSGERTAQYF
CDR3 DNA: TGTGCCAGCAGCTTATCGGGAGAGCGTACGGCCCAGTACTTC

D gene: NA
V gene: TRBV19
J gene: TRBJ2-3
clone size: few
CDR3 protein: CASSIASSGTSRLHSTDTQYF
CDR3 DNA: TGTGCCAGTAGTATAGCGTCCTCCGGGACCAGCAGACTACACAGCACAGATACGCAGTATTTT

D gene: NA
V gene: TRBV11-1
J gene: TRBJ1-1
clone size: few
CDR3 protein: CASSWNPGTTNTEAFF
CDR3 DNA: TGTGCCAGCAGCTGGAACCCCGGGACAACCAACACTGAAGCTTTCTTT

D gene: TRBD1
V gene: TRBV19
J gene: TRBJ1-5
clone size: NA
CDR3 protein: CASSITGDEQPQHF
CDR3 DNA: TGTGCCAGTAGTATAACAGGGGACGAACAGCCCCAGCATTTT

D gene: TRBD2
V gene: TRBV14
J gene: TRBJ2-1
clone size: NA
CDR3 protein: CASSQAGRGVAYEQFF
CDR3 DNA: TGTGCCAGCAGCCAAGCAGGGAGGGGAGTCGCATACGAGCAGTTCTTC

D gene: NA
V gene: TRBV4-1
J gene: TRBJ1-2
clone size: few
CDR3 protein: CASSQARAATYGYTF
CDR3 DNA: TGCGCCAGCAGCCAAGCCAGGGCTGCGACCTATGGCTACACCTTC

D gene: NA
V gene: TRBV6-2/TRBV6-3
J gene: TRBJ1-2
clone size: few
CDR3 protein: CASRQTSGRSYGYTF
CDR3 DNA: TGTGCCAGCAGGCAAACTAGTGGGCGAAGCTATGGCTACACCTTC

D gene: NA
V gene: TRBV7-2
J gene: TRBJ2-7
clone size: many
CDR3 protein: CASSLGEVAYEQYF
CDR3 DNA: TGTGCCAGCAGCTTAGGGGAGGTTGCCTACGAGCAGTACTTC

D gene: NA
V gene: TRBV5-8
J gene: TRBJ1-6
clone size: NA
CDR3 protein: CASSLGLYNSPLHF
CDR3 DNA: TGTGCCAGCAGCTTGGGGCTATATAATTCACCCCTCCACTTT

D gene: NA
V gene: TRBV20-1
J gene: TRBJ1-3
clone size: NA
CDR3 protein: CSASDGAGNTIYF
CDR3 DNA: TGCAGTGCTAGCGATGGAGCTGGAAACACCATATATTTT

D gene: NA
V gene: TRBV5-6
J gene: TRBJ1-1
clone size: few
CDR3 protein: CASTPPGAPNTEAFF
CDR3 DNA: TGTGCCAGCACCCCCCCGGGGGCCCCGAACACTGAAGCTTTCTTT

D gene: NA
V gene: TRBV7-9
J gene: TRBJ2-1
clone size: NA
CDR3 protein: CASSFLTSLGNEQFF
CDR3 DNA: TGTGCCAGCAGCTTTTTAACTTCTCTAGGGAATGAGCAGTTCTTC

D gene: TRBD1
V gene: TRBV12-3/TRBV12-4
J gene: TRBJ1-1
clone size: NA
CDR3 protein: CASSISGTGGSTEAFF
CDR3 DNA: TGTGCCAGCAGCATCTCCGGGACAGGGGGCTCGACTGAAGCTTTCTTT

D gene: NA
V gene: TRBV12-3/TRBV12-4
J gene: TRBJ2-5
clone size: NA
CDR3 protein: CASSLAGGQTQYF
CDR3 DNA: TGTGCCAGCAGTTTAGCGGGCGGGCAGACCCAGTACTTC

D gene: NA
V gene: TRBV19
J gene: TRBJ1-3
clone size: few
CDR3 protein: CASSMEGHSGNTIYF
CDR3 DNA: TGTGCCAGTAGTATGGAGGGACACTCTGGAAACACCATATATTTT

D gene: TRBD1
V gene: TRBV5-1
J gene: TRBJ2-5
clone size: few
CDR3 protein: CASSWDRGLRETQYF
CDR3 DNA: TGCGCCAGCAGCTGGGACAGGGGGCTTAGGGAGACCCAGTACTTC

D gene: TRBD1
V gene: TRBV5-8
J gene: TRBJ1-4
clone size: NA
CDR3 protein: CASSYEQGAANEKLFF
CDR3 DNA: TGTGCCAGCAGCTACGAACAGGGGGCTGCTAATGAAAAACTGTTTTTT

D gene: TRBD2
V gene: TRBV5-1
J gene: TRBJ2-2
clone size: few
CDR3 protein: CASSLKRENTGELFF
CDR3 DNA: TGCGCCAGCAGCTTAAAGCGGGAGAACACCGGGGAGCTGTTTTTT

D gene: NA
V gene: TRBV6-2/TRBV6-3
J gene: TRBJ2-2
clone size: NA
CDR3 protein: CASIGNTGELFF
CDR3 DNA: TGTGCCAGCATCGGTAACACCGGGGAGCTGTTTTTT

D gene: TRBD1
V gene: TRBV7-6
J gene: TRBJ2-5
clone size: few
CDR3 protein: CASSLAGQGLETQYF
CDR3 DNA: TGTGCCAGCAGCTTAGCGGGACAGGGGCTCGAGACCCAGTACTTC

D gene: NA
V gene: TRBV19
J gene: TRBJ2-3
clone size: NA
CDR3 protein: CASSIKVGHTDTQYF
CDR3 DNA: TGTGCCAGTAGTATTAAGGTCGGACACACAGATACGCAGTATTTT

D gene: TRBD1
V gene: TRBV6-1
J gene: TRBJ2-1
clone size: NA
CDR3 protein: CASSYGPGQGLVEQFF
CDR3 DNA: TGTGCCAGCAGTTACGGGCCGGGACAGGGCCTGGTTGAGCAGTTCTTC

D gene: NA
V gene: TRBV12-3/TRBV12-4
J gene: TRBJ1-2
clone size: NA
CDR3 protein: CASRTSTGKGYGYTF
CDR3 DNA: TGTGCCAGCAGGACCTCCACAGGGAAGGGTTATGGCTACACCTTC

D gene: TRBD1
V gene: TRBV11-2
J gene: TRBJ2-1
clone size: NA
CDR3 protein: CASSPFGDRGREQFF
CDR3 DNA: TGTGCCAGCAGCCCATTCGGGGACAGGGGGAGGGAGCAGTTCTTC

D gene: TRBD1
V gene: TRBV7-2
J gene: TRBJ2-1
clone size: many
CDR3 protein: CASSLQRQGEFF
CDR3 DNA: TGTGCCAGCAGCTTACAGAGACAGGGGGAGTTCTTC